One and the same sample provided the 17 T cell receptor beta chains below, sequenced in a study of shared clonotypes between healthy human individuals. The repertoire was sequenced with immunoSEQ multiplex PCR; TCRdb's copy has only in-frame clones and lacks some. This table has 2 million to 2.5 million clones, roughly 95% appearing once. The sequenced sample was naive CD4+ T cells sorted from blood. Described subset: CD45RA+ positively selected. Every receptor here comes from a man between 18 and 35 years old in good health.

The chain couples TRBV15 to TRBJ2-7, with 11 bases aligning to TRBD2. CDR1 and CDR2 (germline): LNHNV, YYDKDF (reference sequence). The CDR3 is made up of 16 amino acids. The junction had 9 bases not matched to a gene; V was cut back by 6 bases and J by 2 bases. CDR3 nucleotide sequence: TGTGCCACCAGGGCAGCGCTAGCGGGGGGCACCTACGAGCAGTACTTC. Protein: CATRAALAGGTYEQYF.

V usage is TRBV10-3 and J usage is TRBJ2-2; D possibly matches TRBD1 or TRBD2 (5 bases each). CDR3 length: 14 residues. Between the trimmed V and J ends, which lost 5 bases and 6 bases, there was a span of 13 bases. The germline V gene has CDR1 ENHRY and CDR2 SYGVKD. The CDR3 DNA follows: TGTGCCATCAGTCCGTCGGGGCGAGCCGGGGAGCTGTTTTTT. Translated: CAISPSGRAGELFF.

This chain links TRBV2 with TRBJ2-7; 7 bases fit TRBD2. Germline CDR1 SNHLY, CDR2 FYNNEI. With V trimmed by 7 bases and J by 6 bases, 6 bases remained unmatched. The CDR3 length is 12 residues. In nucleotides, the CDR3 is TGTGCCAGCAAGCGGGATATTAGCGAGCAGTACTTC. This sequence encodes CASKRDISEQYF.

The gene calls are TRBV30 and TRBJ2-7; D ambiguous. This CDR3 comprises 12 residues. The V gene's germline CDR1 is GTSNPN and CDR2 SVGIG (reference sequence). The germline V and J ends were trimmed by 2 bases and 4 bases, with 9 bases remaining between them. The CDR3 spells CAWSQGLYEQYF. DNA for the CDR3: TGTGCCTGGAGTCAAGGGCTTTACGAGCAGTACTTC.

The J gene is TRBJ1-1, the V gene TRBV6-5, with D unresolved. V lost 0 bases to trimming and J lost 2 bases, with 4 bases between them. The germline CDR1 and CDR2 sequences are MNHEY and SVGAGI. This CDR3 is built from 13 residues. The CDR3, as DNA: TGTGCCAGCAGTTACTCGGATAACACTGAAGCTTTCTTT. It yields the protein CASSYSDNTEAFF.

This clone was detected only once. The rearrangement links TRBV28 to TRBJ1-3; 9 bases align to TRBD1. V dropped 7 bases and J dropped 4; count of bases not matched to a gene: 5. The germline V gene has CDR1 MDHEN and CDR2 SYDVKM. This CDR3 has 14 amino acids. The CDR3 here is CASTTGGSGNTIYF. As DNA, the CDR3 is TGTGCCAGCACCACAGGGGGCTCGGGAAACACCATATATTTT.

The genes are TRBV4-1 and TRBJ2-3; 9 bases align to TRBD1. This CDR3 is 16 amino acids long. CDR1 and CDR2 from the germline V gene are MGHRA and YSYEKL. V lost 4 bases and J lost 6; bases outside the gene matches: 11. The CDR3 DNA follows: TGCGCCAGCAGCCGGGGACAGGGCCCCTTGGGGGATACGCAGTATTTT. Translation: CASSRGQGPLGDTQYF.

The J gene is TRBJ2-6, the V gene TRBV5-8; no clear D. V was cut by 2 bases and J by 0 bases, with 18 bases left in between. Germline CDR1 is SGHTS and CDR2 is YDEGEE. The CDR3 runs 19 residues. The CDR3 coding sequence is TGTGCCAGCAGCTTACAGATCAAGACATCAGACTCTGGGGCCAACGTCCTGACTTTC. Translation: CASSLQIKTSDSGANVLTF.

The chain combines TRBV7-6 with TRBJ2-2; maybe TRBD2 (7 bases). V lost 2 bases, J lost 4 bases, and 14 bases lay in between. The CDR3 totals 16 residues. Germline V CDR1 and CDR2: SGHVS, FNYEAQ. The CDR3 loop reads CASSLSGGGTTGELFF. Written as DNA, the CDR3 is TGTGCCAGCAGCTTAAGTGGCGGGGGCACCACCGGGGAGCTGTTTTTT.

Worth noting for this clone: Other DNA sequences in this specimen translate into the identical CDR3. The V gene is TRBV9, the J gene TRBJ1-5; tentative D call: TRBD1 (6 bases). This CDR3 has 14 amino acids. Trimming removed 0 bases from V and 4 bases from J, with 8 bases in between. Looked up from germline, CDR1 is SGDLS and CDR2 is YYNGEE. In DNA form, the CDR3 reads TGTGCCAGCAGCGTAGGAACAGGGAATCAGCCCCAGCATTTT. Protein sequence: CASSVGTGNQPQHF.

The chain has TRBV29-1 and TRBJ2-1, with 7 bases aligning to TRBD1. CDR1 SQVTM and CDR2 ANQGSEA come from the germline V gene. V lost 6 bases and J lost 4; bases outside the gene matches: 3. The CDR3 sequence is 12 residues long. The CDR3 nucleotides read TGCAGCGTCCGGGACAGTTACAATGAGCAGTTCTTC. Encoded protein: CSVRDSYNEQFF.

The rearrangement links TRBV6-5 to TRBJ2-5, with D possibly TRBD1 on 6 matching bases. This CDR3 has 13 amino acids. Germline CDR1 is MNHEY and CDR2 is SVGAGI. V was pared by 5 bases and J by 3 bases, with 10 bases between. CDR3 coding DNA: TGTGCCAGCAGTAGGACAGTAGAAGAGACCCAGTACTTC. Translating gives CASSRTVEETQYF.

The genes are TRBV18 and TRBJ2-5, with 7 bases that match TRBD1. This CDR3 is 14 amino acids long. In germline, CDR1 is KGHSH, CDR2 LQKENI. Trimming cost V 3 bases and J 5 bases; bases outside gene matches: 6. The CDR3 here is CASSPSTGMETQYF. Here the CDR3 DNA reads TGTGCCAGCTCACCTTCGACAGGGATGGAGACCCAGTACTTC.

The chain has TRBV6-4 and TRBJ2-3; D could derive from TRBD1 or TRBD2 (5 bases each). The CDR3 extends over 14 amino acids. Looked up from germline, CDR1 is MRHNA and CDR2 is SNTAGT. Trimming cost V 8 bases and J 4 bases, with 16 bases left between them. DNA for the CDR3: TGTGCCAGCTCTCCAGGGAGTAGCGCAGATACGCAGTATTTT. Amino acids: CASSPGSSADTQYF.

This sequence joins TRBV6-5 and TRBJ2-7; D unclear. V lost 5 bases, J lost 5 bases, and 10 bases lay in between. The CDR3 totals 12 residues. CDR1 is MNHEY and CDR2 is SVGAGI in the germline V gene. The CDR3 DNA follows: TGTGCCAGCAGTCCCTGGCCGGACGAGCAGTACTTC. Translating gives CASSPWPDEQYF.

The chain is built from TRBV10-3 and TRBJ2-5; tentative D call: TRBD1 (5 bases). CDR1 and CDR2 (germline): ENHRY, SYGVKD. The CDR3 is 13 residues long. V lost 6 bases and J 2 bases, leaving 10 bases between the germline ends. CDR3 protein: CAIRLQGQETQYF. The CDR3, as DNA: TGTGCCATCAGACTTCAGGGTCAAGAGACCCAGTACTTC.

This chain connects TRBV6-6 to TRBJ2-1; D is possibly TRBD2 (6 bases). The CDR3 has 13 amino acids. The germline V gene encodes CDR1 MNHNY and CDR2 SVGAGI (reference sequence). CDR3 region: CTHGGSSYNEQFF. The CDR3 coding sequence is TGTACTCACGGGGGTAGCTCCTACAATGAGCAGTTCTTC.